The 8 T cell receptor beta chains presented below share a single source sample, sequenced in a study of T cell responses to AZD1222 COVID-19 vaccine. The protocol was immunoSEQ multiplex PCR, while the TCRdb copy is restricted to in-frame clones and leaves out a portion. In the table there are some 120,000 clones, less than 95% of which are singletons. This material consisted of peripheral blood, taken on day 0 of AZD1222 vaccination. The receptors originated from an adult in good health.

This clone has only a few counts. V and J are TRBV30 and TRBJ1-2; D possibly corresponds to TRBD1 (6 bases). Germline CDR1 GTSNPN, CDR2 SVGIG (reference sequence). V was clipped by 8 bases and J by 6 bases, with 16 bases between them. The CDR3 is 12 amino acids. DNA of the CDR3: TGTGCCCTTACCGGGACACTGGATGGCTACACCTTC. This encodes CALTGTLDGYTF.

The table lists this clone with a count of one. The chain is built from TRBV25-1 and TRBJ2-7; TRBD2 is a possible D gene (6 bases). CDR3 length: 17 amino acids. V was pared by 1 base and J by 7 bases, with 23 bases between. Germline CDR1 and CDR2: MGHDK and SYGVNS. The chain's CDR3 is CASSESHMAGGEIEQYF. DNA for the CDR3: TGTGCCAGCAGTGAATCCCACATGGCTGGCGGGGAAATTGAGCAGTACTTC.

This chain uses TRBV6-5 with TRBJ2-7; 8 positions match TRBD1. After removal of 10 bases from V and 4 bases from J, the junction contained 6 bases not matched to a gene. This CDR3 contains 12 residues. Germline V gene sequence: CDR1 MNHEY, CDR2 SVGAGI. The CDR3 nucleotides are TGTGCCACCACGGACAGGGTGTACGAGCAGTACTTC. This codes for CATTDRVYEQYF.

This chain uses TRBV2 with TRBJ1-5; maybe TRBD1 (6 bases). V lost 8 bases to trimming and J lost 7 bases, with 18 bases between them. The germline V gene encodes CDR1 SNHLY and CDR2 FYNNEI. This CDR3 contains 14 residues. The CDR3 region is CASRLQGLGQPQHF. The CDR3 nucleotides are TGTGCCAGCCGTCTTCAGGGGCTGGGGCAGCCCCAGCATTTT.

The CDR3 spells CASSSPGDRGSYEQYF. CDR3 in DNA: TGTGCCAGCAGCTCACCGGGCGACAGGGGTTCCTACGAGCAGTACTTC. The rearrangement joins TRBV7-2 to TRBJ2-7, with 8 bases identical to TRBD1. CDR3 length: 16 residues. J lost 1 base, V lost 4 bases, and 9 bases had no gene match. The V gene's germline CDR1 is SGHTA and CDR2 FQGNSA.

V usage is TRBV27 and J usage is TRBJ2-1; D may be TRBD2 (5 bases). This CDR3 is built from 12 residues. With 7 bases removed from V and 3 bases from J, the gap between germline ends came to 7 bases. The germline CDR1 and CDR2 sequences are MNHEY and SMNVEV (reference sequence). CDR3 protein: CASTSRYNEQFF. The CDR3 DNA reads TGTGCCAGCACTAGCCGCTACAATGAGCAGTTCTTC.

V is TRBV7-2 and J is TRBJ1-1; the match to TRBD1 covers 9 bases. Unmatched junction bases numbered 7, after V lost 8 bases and J lost 0 bases. CDR1 is SGHTA, CDR2 FQGNSA, per germline. The CDR3 loop spans 15 amino acids. CDR3 in DNA: TGTGCCAGCCTCCAGACAGGGGGGGTGAACACTGAAGCTTTCTTT. Translating it yields CASLQTGGVNTEAFF.

The chain joins TRBV30 to TRBJ1-1; 7 positions match TRBD1. The J segment lost 0 bases and the V segment lost 4 bases, leaving 5 bases of the junction unmatched. This CDR3 comprises 14 residues. The germline V gene has CDR1 GTSNPN and CDR2 SVGIG (reference sequence). CDR3 sequence (DNA): TGTGCCTGGACCCGAGACAGGGTGAACACTGAAGCTTTCTTT. Translated, it gives CAWTRDRVNTEAFF.